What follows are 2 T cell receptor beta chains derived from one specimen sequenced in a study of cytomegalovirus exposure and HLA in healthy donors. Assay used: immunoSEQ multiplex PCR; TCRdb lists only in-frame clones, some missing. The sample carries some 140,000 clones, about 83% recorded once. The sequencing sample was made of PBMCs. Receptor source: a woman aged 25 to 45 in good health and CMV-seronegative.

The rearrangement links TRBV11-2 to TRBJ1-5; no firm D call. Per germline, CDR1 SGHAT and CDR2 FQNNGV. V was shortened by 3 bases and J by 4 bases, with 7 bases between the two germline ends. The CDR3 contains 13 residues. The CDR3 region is CASSLTSNQPQHF. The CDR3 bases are TGTGCCAGCAGCTTGACTTCAAATCAGCCCCAGCATTTT.

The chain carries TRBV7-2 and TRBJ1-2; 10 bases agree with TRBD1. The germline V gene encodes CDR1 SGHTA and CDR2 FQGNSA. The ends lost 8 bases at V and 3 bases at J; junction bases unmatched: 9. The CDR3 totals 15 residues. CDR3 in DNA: TGTGCCAGCGGATCCCGGGACAGGGGAGACTATGGCTACACCTTC. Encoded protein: CASGSRDRGDYGYTF.